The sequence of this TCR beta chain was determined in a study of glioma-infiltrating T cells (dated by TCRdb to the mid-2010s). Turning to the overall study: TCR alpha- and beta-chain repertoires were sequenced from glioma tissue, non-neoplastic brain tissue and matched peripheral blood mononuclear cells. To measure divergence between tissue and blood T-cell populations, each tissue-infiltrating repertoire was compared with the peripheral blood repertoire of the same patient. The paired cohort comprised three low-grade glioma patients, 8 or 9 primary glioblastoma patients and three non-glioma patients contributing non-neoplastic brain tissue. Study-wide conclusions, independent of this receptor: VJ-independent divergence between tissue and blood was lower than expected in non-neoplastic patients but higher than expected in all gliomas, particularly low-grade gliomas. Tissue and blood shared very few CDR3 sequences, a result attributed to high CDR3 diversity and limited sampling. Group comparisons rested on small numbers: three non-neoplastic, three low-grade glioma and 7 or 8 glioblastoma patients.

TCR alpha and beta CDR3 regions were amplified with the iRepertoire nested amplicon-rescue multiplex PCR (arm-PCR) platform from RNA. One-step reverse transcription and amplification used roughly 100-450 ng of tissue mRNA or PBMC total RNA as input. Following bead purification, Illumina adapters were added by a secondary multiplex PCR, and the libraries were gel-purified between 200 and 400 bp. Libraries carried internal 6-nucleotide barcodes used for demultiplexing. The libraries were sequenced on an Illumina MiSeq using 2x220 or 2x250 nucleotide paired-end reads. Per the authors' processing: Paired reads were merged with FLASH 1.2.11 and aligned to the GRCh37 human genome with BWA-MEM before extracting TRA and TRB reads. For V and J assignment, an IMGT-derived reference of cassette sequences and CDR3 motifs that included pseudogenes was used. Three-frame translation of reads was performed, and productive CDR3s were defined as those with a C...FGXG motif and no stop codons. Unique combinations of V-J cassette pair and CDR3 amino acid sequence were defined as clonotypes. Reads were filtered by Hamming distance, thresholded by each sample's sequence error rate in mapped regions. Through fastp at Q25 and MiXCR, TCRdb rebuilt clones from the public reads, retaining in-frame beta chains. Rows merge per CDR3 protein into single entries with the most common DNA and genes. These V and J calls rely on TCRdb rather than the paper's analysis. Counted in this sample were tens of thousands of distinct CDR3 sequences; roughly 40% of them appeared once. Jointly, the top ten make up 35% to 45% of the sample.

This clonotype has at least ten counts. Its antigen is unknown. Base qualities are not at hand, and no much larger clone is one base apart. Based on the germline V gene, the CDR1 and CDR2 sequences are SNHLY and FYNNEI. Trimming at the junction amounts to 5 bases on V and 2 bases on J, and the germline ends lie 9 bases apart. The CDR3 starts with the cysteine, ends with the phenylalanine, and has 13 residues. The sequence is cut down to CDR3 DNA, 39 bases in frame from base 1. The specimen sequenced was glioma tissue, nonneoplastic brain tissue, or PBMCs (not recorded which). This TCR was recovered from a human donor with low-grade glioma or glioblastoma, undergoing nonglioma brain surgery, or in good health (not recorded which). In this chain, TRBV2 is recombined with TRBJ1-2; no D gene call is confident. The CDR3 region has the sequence CASSPTTNYGYTF. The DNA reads TGTGCCAGCAGTCCGACAACGAACTATGGCTACACCTTC.